Listed below are T cell receptor beta chains from one sample, sequenced in a study of glioma-infiltrating T cells. TCRdb ran MiXCR on the multiplex PCR reads and lists one entry per CDR3 protein. Of around 390,000 distinct CDR3 sequences in the sample, roughly two fifths were seen once. The sample consisted of glioma tissue, nonneoplastic brain tissue, or PBMCs (not recorded which). The source of these receptors is a human donor with low-grade glioma or glioblastoma, undergoing nonglioma brain surgery, or in good health (not recorded which). CDR3s include the opening cysteine and the closing phenylalanine or tryptophan. A D gene is named only where the DNA matches it firmly. The listing skips clone size in some rows; elsewhere it reads once, few, many or a size class.

j_call,clone_size,v_call,d_call,cdr3_aa,cdr3_nt
TRBJ1-2,-,TRBV2,-,CASSVGAVGYGYTF,TGTGCCAGCAGTGTTGGGGCAGTTGGGTATGGCTACACCTTC
TRBJ2-1,few,TRBV19,-,CASSIDLGLDYEQFF,TGTGCCAGTAGTATAGATCTTGGGCTAGACTATGAGCAGTTCTTC
TRBJ1-4,many,TRBV20-1,TRBD1,CSAFTTGRGEKLFF,TGCAGTGCCTTTACGACAGGGCGGGGTGAAAAACTGTTTTTT
TRBJ2-2,few,TRBV7-9,-,CASTTAGELFF,TGTGCCAGCACCACCGCCGGGGAGCTGTTTTTT
TRBJ1-4,-,TRBV25-1,-,CASSDSRPPATNEKLFF,TGTGCCAGCAGTGACTCACGACCCCCCGCAACTAATGAAAAACTGTTTTTT
TRBJ1-1,many,TRBV6-1,-,CASSRDNTEAFF,TGTGCCAGCAGCCGGGACAACACTGAAGCTTTCTTT
TRBJ1-6,-,TRBV24-1,-,CATSDLHPPGCPDNSPLHF,TGTGCCACCAGTGATTTGCATCCACCAGGGTGCCCAGATAATTCACCCCTCCACTTT
TRBJ2-1,-,TRBV6-1,TRBD2,CASTRSGSGHNEQFF,TGTGCCAGCACGAGGAGCGGGAGTGGCCACAATGAGCAGTTCTTC
TRBJ1-5,-,TRBV12-3/TRBV12-4,-,CASSLQVNQPQHF,TGTGCCAGCAGTTTGCAGGTTAATCAGCCCCAGCATTTT
TRBJ2-7,-,TRBV30,-,CAWSLGEYEQYF,TGTGCCTGGAGTCTCGGAGAATACGAGCAGTACTTC
TRBJ1-5,few,TRBV2,-,CASSEALSQPQHF,TGTGCCAGCAGTGAAGCGCTGAGTCAGCCCCAGCATTTT
TRBJ1-5,few,TRBV6-9,-,CATREGLRAPRPQHF,TGTGCCACCAGGGAGGGGTTAAGAGCTCCACGGCCCCAGCATTTT
TRBJ1-1,few,TRBV6-2/TRBV6-3,-,CASSYRIEGSTEAFF,TGTGCCAGCAGTTACCGGATCGAGGGTTCCACTGAAGCTTTCTTT
TRBJ1-5,few,TRBV6-1,-,CASSPTQGLGQPQHF,TGTGCCAGCAGCCCCACTCAGGGGCTGGGGCAGCCCCAGCATTTT
TRBJ1-6,many,TRBV27,-,CASSLRGAGSPLHF,TGTGCCAGCAGTTTACGGGGGGCTGGATCACCCCTCCACTTT
TRBJ2-5,many,TRBV20-1,TRBD2,CSAPTSGSRETQYF,TGCAGTGCACCGACTAGCGGGAGTAGGGAGACCCAGTACTTC
TRBJ1-2,-,TRBV7-2,TRBD1,CASSLAGTGYGYTF,TGTGCCAGCAGCTTAGCGGGGACAGGGTATGGCTACACCTTC
TRBJ2-1,-,TRBV6-1,TRBD2,CASSERSASGRALQFF,TGTGCCAGCAGTGAAAGGTCGGCTAGCGGGAGGGCCCTACAGTTCTTC
TRBJ2-3,few,TRBV20-1,TRBD2,CSALAGGLDTQYF,TGCAGTGCTCTAGCGGGAGGGCTAGATACGCAGTATTTT
TRBJ2-7,-,TRBV4-1,TRBD2,CASSQGLLAGTYEQYF,TGCGCCAGCAGCCAAGGCCTCCTAGCGGGGACCTACGAGCAGTACTTC
TRBJ2-2,-,TRBV7-9,-,CASSSPWGRENTGELFF,TGTGCCAGCAGCTCGCCCTGGGGGCGGGAGAACACCGGGGAGCTGTTTTTT
TRBJ2-7,few,TRBV5-1,-,CASSRDALAYEQYF,TGCGCCAGCAGCAGGGATGCCTTAGCCTACGAGCAGTACTTC
TRBJ2-3,few,TRBV2,-,CASVRELDTQYF,TGTGCCAGCGTCCGGGAGCTAGATACGCAGTATTTT
TRBJ2-1,-,TRBV12-3/TRBV12-4,-,CASSSTPALNNEQFF,TGTGCCAGCAGCTCGACCCCGGCTCTTAACAATGAGCAGTTCTTC
TRBJ2-1,-,TRBV7-6,-,CASSLEISFDEQFF,TGTGCCAGCAGCTTAGAAATTAGCTTCGACGAGCAGTTCTTC
TRBJ1-1,-,TRBV5-1,-,CASSLVGITGWTEAFF,TGCGCCAGCAGCTTGGTGGGCATTACAGGGTGGACTGAAGCTTTCTTT
TRBJ2-4,many,TRBV6-1,TRBD2,CASSELGGAYIQYF,TGTGCCAGCAGTGAATTGGGAGGGGCCTACATTCAGTACTTC
TRBJ2-2,few,TRBV27,TRBD2,CASSLYLGLNTGELFF,TGTGCCAGCAGTCTCTACCTGGGACTAAACACCGGGGAGCTGTTTTTT
TRBJ1-6,many,TRBV27,-,CASRRAGTGNSPLHF,TGTGCCAGCAGGCGAGCCGGGACGGGTAATTCACCCCTCCACTTT
TRBJ2-3,many,TRBV25-1,TRBD2,CASSGRSGTRFADTQYF,TGTGCCAGCAGTGGTCGCAGCGGGACTAGATTCGCAGATACGCAGTATTTT
TRBJ1-5,few,TRBV18,-,CASSPKSGNQPQHF,TGTGCCAGCTCACCAAAGTCAGGCAATCAGCCCCAGCATTTT
TRBJ2-5,few,TRBV20-1,-,CSARDWTEETQYF,TGCAGTGCTAGAGATTGGACAGAAGAGACCCAGTACTTC
TRBJ2-7,-,TRBV7-9,-,CASSGLRQLSGYEQYF,TGTGCCAGCAGCGGCCTTAGACAGCTGTCAGGCTACGAGCAGTACTTC
TRBJ2-7,once,TRBV7-9,-,CASSSPMGTPLSHEQYF,TGTGCCAGCAGCTCGCCCATGGGGACGCCTCTCTCCCACGAGCAGTACTTC
TRBJ1-6,-,TRBV4-3,-,CASSQDGGNSPPHF,TGCGCCAGCAGCCAAGATGGCGGGAATTCACCCCCCCACTTT
TRBJ2-7,once,TRBV7-9,TRBD1,CASSLLGTTGTGVSYEQYF,TGTGCCAGCAGCTTATTGGGGACTACCGGGACAGGGGTATCCTACGAGCAGTACTTC
TRBJ2-6,-,TRBV27,-,CASSGDGANVLTF,TGTGCCAGCAGCGGAGACGGGGCCAACGTCCTGACTTTC